Below, 11 T cell receptor beta chains from the same sample are listed, as sequenced in a study of shared clonotypes between healthy human individuals. Assay: immunoSEQ multiplex PCR; the TCRdb copy retains only in-frame clones and omits some. The table has roughly 1,800,000 clones, less than 95% seen once. CD45RO-negative, CCR7-positively selected cells formed the naive CD8 fraction, excluding terminally differentiated effector memory CD45RA+ cells. Source material: naive CD8+ T cells sorted from blood. The receptors were sampled from a man younger than 35 in good health.

V usage is TRBV5-1 and J usage is TRBJ2-1; tentative D call: TRBD2 (6 bases). Germline CDR1 reads SGHRS; CDR2 reads YFSETQ. Trimming removed 3 bases at V and 0 bases at J, with 13 bases between. This CDR3 has 16 residues. The CDR3 is CASSWGTSSSYNEQFF. The CDR3 nucleotides read TGCGCCAGCAGCTGGGGGACTTCCAGCTCCTACAATGAGCAGTTCTTC. The full variable domain, in which reference TRBV5-1 and TRBJ2-1 provide the parts outside the CDR3, is KAGVTQTPRYLIKTRGQQVTLSCSPISGHRSVSWYQQTPGQGLQFLFEYFSETQRNKGNFPGRFSGRQFSNSRSEMNVSTLELGDSALYLCASSWGTSSSYNEQFFGPGTRLTVL.

The rearrangement joins TRBV9 to TRBJ1-2, with D unclear. With 3 bases removed from V and 1 base from J, the gap between germline ends came to 4 bases. The CDR3 has 12 amino acids. Germline assignment: CDR1 SGDLS and CDR2 YYNGEE. DNA for the CDR3: TGTGCCAGCAGCGGGATTAACTATGGCTACACCTTC. It encodes CASSGINYGYTF.

In the case of this clone: The same CDR3 is also encoded by other DNA sequences in this sample. The J gene is TRBJ2-7, the V gene TRBV28; D possibly corresponds to TRBD1 (6 bases). The CDR3 length is 12 residues. The germline V and J ends were trimmed by 6 bases and 4 bases, with 10 bases remaining between them. The germline V gene has CDR1 MDHEN and CDR2 SYDVKM. CDR3 coding DNA: TGTGCCAGCAGCCTCGACAGGTACGAGCAGTACTTC. Translating gives CASSLDRYEQYF.

Comments on this clone: The junction departs from germline at one end; a sequencing error may be responsible. The chain employs TRBV29-1 and TRBJ1-1; D not resolved. This CDR3 has 11 amino acids. CDR1 is SQVTM and CDR2 is ANQGSEA in the germline V gene. The CDR3 loop reads CLGILNTEAFF. In DNA, the CDR3 is TGTTTGGGGATCTTGAACACTGAAGCTTTCTTT.

V and J are TRBV6-4 and TRBJ2-3, with 8 positions matching TRBD2. V lost 0 bases and J lost 0; bases outside the gene matches: 2. The CDR3 consists of 16 residues. Germline CDR1 MRHNA, CDR2 SNTAGT. The CDR3 sequence: CASSDSSGGSTDTQYF. The CDR3 region has the DNA TGTGCCAGCAGTGACTCGTCGGGGGGGAGCACAGATACGCAGTATTTT.

On this clone itself: This specimen includes other DNA sequences encoding the same CDR3. The chain recombines TRBV4-1 with TRBJ1-2; D remains ambiguous. CDR3 size: 14 residues. The V gene's germline CDR1 is MGHRA and CDR2 YSYEKL. Trimming removed 3 bases from V and 4 bases from J, with 12 bases in between. The CDR3 DNA reads TGCGCCAGCAGCCACAAGGACTCAAGCTATGGCTACACCTTC. Translation gives CASSHKDSSYGYTF.

The CDR3 coding sequence is TGTGCCAGTAGTAATCAGGGCGAAGAGACCCAGTACTTC. Residues: CASSNQGEETQYF. The chain carries TRBV19 and TRBJ2-5; D possibly corresponds to TRBD1 (5 bases). The length of the CDR3 is 13 residues. The germline V gene encodes CDR1 LNHDA and CDR2 SQIVND (reference sequence). V lost 4 bases to trimming and J lost 3 bases, with 9 bases between them.

The chain has TRBV6-5 and TRBJ1-1; the D is unclear. There are 14 residues in the CDR3. V was clipped by 3 bases and J by 3 bases, with 11 bases between them. Germline V gene sequence: CDR1 MNHEY, CDR2 SVGAGI. CDR3 sequence: CASSYSSTDTEAFF. Written as DNA, the CDR3 is TGTGCCAGCAGTTATTCATCGACGGACACTGAAGCTTTCTTT.

This sequence joins TRBV27 and TRBJ2-1; D possibly corresponds to TRBD2 (5 bases). CDR3 size: 12 residues. Per the germline V gene, CDR1 is MNHEY and CDR2 is SMNVEV (reference sequence). Trimming shortened V by 5 bases and J by 8 bases, and 10 bases separated the two germline ends. CDR3 loop: CASSQFGDEQFF. The CDR3 nucleotides are TGTGCCAGCAGTCAATTCGGGGATGAGCAGTTCTTC.

V is TRBV7-2 and J is TRBJ1-2; TRBD1 is a possible D gene (5 bases). CDR1 is SGHTA and CDR2 is FQGNSA in the germline V gene. V lost 1 base, J lost 3 bases, and 9 bases lay in between. This CDR3 spans 14 amino acids. This CDR3 is CASSLVGADYGYTF. The CDR3 bases are TGTGCCAGCAGCTTAGTAGGGGCCGACTATGGCTACACCTTC.

J is TRBJ2-3 and V is TRBV2, with 11 bases matching TRBD1. The CDR3 runs 14 residues. V shed 8 bases and J 3 bases; nucleotides not matched to a gene: 4. Germline V CDR1 and CDR2: SNHLY, FYNNEI. Here the CDR3 DNA reads TGTGCCAGCTCCCGGGACAGGGGGACAGATACGCAGTATTTT. Translated: CASSRDRGTDTQYF.